This TCR beta chain was recorded in a study of T cells in Graves' hyperthyroidism and ophthalmopathy. As to this clonotype: What it binds is unknown.

The TCR beta CDR3 regions underwent amplification using RNA transcripts as the source. TCR CDR3 underwent first-round RT-PCR with the HTBI primer set. Via MiXCR, TCRdb re-called the multiplex PCR reads, giving one row per CDR3 protein. The sample has about 610,000 distinct CDR3 sequences; around 16% are singletons. Per germline, CDR1 KGHSH and CDR2 LQKENI. With 2 bases removed from V and 0 bases from J, the gap between germline ends came to 8 bases. The CDR3 loop spans 15 amino acids. Points from the study as a whole: Ophthalmopathy was distinguished from stable hyperthyroidism by 13 V-J signatures. It was a median 6.5 months before onset that the model predicted ophthalmopathy. Blood also carried most thyroid clonotypes expanded above 0.001.

PBMCs were derived from more than 8 ml fresh peripheral blood. The source material was blood. The chain links TRBV18 to TRBJ1-5; no definite D call. This clonotype was obtained from a woman aged 40 to 55 with Graves' ophthalmopathy. DNA for the CDR3: TGTGCCAGCTCACCATATACAGCTAGCAATCAGCCCCAGCATTTT. This sequence encodes CASSPYTASNQPQHF. Full variable domain (remainder filled in from reference TRBV18 and TRBJ1-5): NAGVMQNPRHLVRRRGQEARLRCSPMKGHSHVYWYRQLPEEGLKFMVYLQKENIIDESGMPKERFSAEFPKEGPSILRIQQVVRGDSAAYFCASSPYTASNQPQHFGDGTRLSIL.